Below, 10 T cell receptor beta chains from the same sample are listed, as sequenced in a study of tumor-infiltrating lymphocytes in primary liver carcinoma. For blood RNA, unsorted whole blood served as the source, and germline DNA was extracted too. A constant-region primer served to make TCR beta cDNA from about 0.45 ug total RNA. Libraries covering TCR beta were generated through three nested multiplex PCR rounds (using a slightly modified ARM-PCR). Running approximately 10 cycles apiece, the first two PCR rounds relied on TRBV1-TRBV30 forward primers together with a C-beta reverse primer. TCRdb reanalysed the multiplex PCR reads using MiXCR and keeps one entry per CDR3 protein. Of approximately 330,000 distinct CDR3 sequences in the sample, less than 65% were seen once. The material sequenced was peripheral blood. These receptors were collected from a man aged 35-49 years with primary liver carcinoma and hepatitis B virus infection.

A few counts support this clonotype. This rearrangement joins TRBV10-2 to TRBJ1-4; TRBD1 might be the D (5 bases). This CDR3 comprises 16 residues. Germline assignment: CDR1 WSHSY and CDR2 SAAADI. V was trimmed by 0 bases and J by 7 bases, leaving 15 bases between them. CDR3 amino acids: CASSESTGVFGEKLFF. In DNA, the CDR3 is TGCGCCAGCAGTGAGTCTACGGGGGTCTTTGGTGAAAAACTGTTTTTT.

The chain uses TRBV20-1 and TRBJ1-2, with no clear D. V was shortened by 6 bases and J by 4 bases, with 15 bases between the two germline ends. The CDR3 runs to 13 residues. Germline loops: CDR1 DFQATT, CDR2 SNEGSKA (reference sequence). The chain's CDR3 is CSARPQVFYGYTF. For the CDR3, the DNA is TGCAGTGCCAGACCCCAGGTTTTCTATGGCTACACCTTC.

This clonotype was seen ten or more times. This chain joins TRBV29-1 and TRBJ1-2; D remains unclear. The germline gives CDR1 SQVTM, CDR2 ANQGSEA. CDR3 length: 14 residues. The V gene lost 0 bases and the J gene lost 4 bases, with 12 bases spanning the gap. This CDR3 reads CSVEERTGTYGYTF. Here the CDR3 DNA reads TGCAGCGTTGAAGAGCGTACGGGTACCTATGGCTACACCTTC.

The sample holds many counts of this clonotype. The chain is built from TRBV4-1 and TRBJ1-5; D perhaps matches TRBD1 (5 bases). This CDR3 has 16 amino acids. Germline CDR1 reads MGHRA; CDR2 reads YSYEKL. Trimming removed 0 bases at V and 6 bases at J, with 15 bases between. The CDR3 nucleotides read TGCGCCAGCAGCCAAGATGACAGCGGGGCTGGTCAGCCCCAGCATTTT. Translating it yields CASSQDDSGAGQPQHF.

This clonotype was found a few times. The chain joins TRBV28 to TRBJ2-7; D gene ambiguous. Trimming cost V 5 bases and J 0 bases, with 11 bases left between them. CDR3 size: 14 residues. Germline V gives CDR1 MDHEN, CDR2 SYDVKM. The CDR3 region has the DNA TGTGCCAGCAGTAAAAGCAGCCACTCCTACGAGCAGTACTTC. Translated, it gives CASSKSSHSYEQYF.

Comments on this clonotype: A junction end diverges from the germline sequence, so it may reflect a read error. The V call is TRBV11-3, the J call TRBJ2-7, with a weak D call TRBD2 (5 bases). CDR3 length: 14 residues. Germline lookup yields CDR1 SGHNT and CDR2 YENEEA. The DNA of the CDR3 is TGCGTCAGCAGCTTAGAGGTGGGGAGCAACGAGCAGTACTTC. Amino acids: CVSSLEVGSNEQYF.

At least ten counts were recorded for this clonotype. The chain has TRBV4-3 and TRBJ2-1; TRBD1 agrees at 7 bases. Germline CDR1 and CDR2: LGHNA and YSLEER. V was clipped by 0 bases and J by 6 bases; unmatched bases: 2. CDR3 length: 14 amino acids. CDR3 nucleotide sequence: TGCGCCAGCAGCCAAGAAACAGGGGTCAATGAGCAGTTCTTC. It specifies CASSQETGVNEQFF.

With regard to this clonotype: A much larger clonotype is one base distant, so this may be a read error. V usage is TRBV4-2 and J usage is TRBJ2-1; weak D call: TRBD2 (6 bases). Trimming pared 4 bases from V and 5 bases from J, leaving 15 bases between. Germline V CDR1 and CDR2: LGHNA, YNFKEQ. This CDR3 region has 15 residues. The CDR3 DNA reads as TGTGCCAGCAGCCGTCCCGGGAGCATGAACAATGAGCAGTTCTTC. Protein sequence: CASSRPGSMNNEQFF.

A note on this clonotype: One junction end disagrees with the germline gene, perhaps due to a read error. The V gene is TRBV6-5, the J gene TRBJ1-1, with TRBD1 identical over 8 bases. Germline CDR1 reads MNHEY; CDR2 reads SVGAGI. The length of the CDR3 is 13 residues. CDR3 bases: TGTGCCAGCAGTATACAGGGGGACACTGAAGTTTTCTTT. It specifies CASSIQGDTEVFF.

There are a few counts of this clonotype. V is TRBV13 and J is TRBJ2-7, with TRBD2 matching over 8 bases. The CDR3 length is 15 residues. The germline CDR1 and CDR2 sequences are PRHDT and FYEKMQ (reference sequence). With V trimmed by 0 bases and J by 3 bases, 4 bases remained unmatched. The DNA of the CDR3 is TGTGCCAGCAGCTTAGGACTAGCGGCAGACTACGAGCAGTACTTC. It specifies CASSLGLAADYEQYF.